Sequencing of this TCR beta chain was carried out in a study of T cells in Graves' hyperthyroidism and ophthalmopathy. About this clonotype: A clone one base away is much larger, so this may be a read error.

The CDR3 covers 14 residues. Germline V gives CDR1 SGHKS, CDR2 YYEKEE (reference sequence). V lost 3 bases, J lost 2 bases, and 4 bases stayed unmatched. Using RNA transcripts as the source, TCR beta CDR3 regions were amplified. TCR CDR3 regions were first amplified by RT-PCR with HTBI primers. TCRdb passed the multiplex PCR reads through MiXCR, listing each CDR3 protein once. The sample contains about 840,000 distinct CDR3 sequences, about 38% of which appear only once. The source of this sequence is a man in his late teens or twenties with Graves' hyperthyroidism. The sequenced sample consisted of blood. V is TRBV5-5 and J is TRBJ2-7; the match to TRBD1 covers 8 bases. CDR3 sequence reads: CASSWDRSAYEQYF. CDR3 nucleotides: TGTGCCAGCAGCTGGGACAGGTCCGCCTACGAGCAGTACTTC.